This T cell receptor beta chain was sequenced in a study of T cell responses to AZD1222 COVID-19 vaccine. General observations from the study: The donor cohort was predominantly white British with a female majority, and clonal diversity may have been underestimated.

As regards this clone: Its target is unknown.

This table comes from immunoSEQ multiplex PCR, and its TCRdb copy is limited to in-frame clones, with some not included. This table holds under 150,000 clones, under 90% found once. The input for sequencing was peripheral blood, taken 28 days after the second AZD1222 dose. The sequence was collected from an adult who received the AZD1222 COVID-19 vaccine.

CDR3 in amino acids: CASSLAPPDDPNEKLFF. The CDR3 DNA follows: TGCGCCAGCAGCTTGGCCCCCCCTGACGACCCGAATGAAAAACTGTTTTTT. V gene TRBV5-1 combines with J gene TRBJ1-4; D is unresolved. This CDR3 has 17 amino acids. From germline, CDR1 is SGHRS and CDR2 YFSETQ. Trimming took 0 bases from V and 5 from J, leaving 17 bases between them.